What follows are 30 T cell receptor beta chains derived from one specimen sequenced in a study of blood T cell repertoires in COVID-19. The repertoire was sequenced with immunoSEQ multiplex PCR; TCRdb's copy has only in-frame clones and lacks some. The repertoire holds 85,000 to 90,000 clones, with 75% to 90% as singletons. The specimen was peripheral blood. These TCRs come from a woman older than 75 with active or convalescent COVID-19.

This clone occurred once. The chain joins TRBV4-3 to TRBJ2-2, with 10 bases that match TRBD2. CDR1 LGHNA and CDR2 YSLEER come from the germline V gene. With 0 bases clipped from V and 7 bases from J, the junction kept 8 bases outside the gene matches. The CDR3 loop spans 17 amino acids. The CDR3 sequence is CASSQDLASGGGGELFF. The CDR3 DNA reads as TGCGCCAGCAGCCAAGATTTGGCTAGCGGGGGCGGCGGGGAGCTGTTTTTT.

J is TRBJ1-5 and V is TRBV19; 9 bases map to TRBD1. The CDR3 consists of 16 residues. V shed 6 bases, J shed 3 bases, and the junction held 9 bases outside the gene matches. In germline, CDR1 is LNHDA, CDR2 SQIVND (reference sequence). The CDR3 protein is CASSFPGQGHNQPQHF. The CDR3 DNA reads as TGTGCCAGTAGCTTTCCGGGACAGGGACACAATCAGCCCCAGCATTTT.

The chain is built from TRBV7-2 and TRBJ1-2; TRBD1 might be the D (6 bases). This CDR3 has 15 residues. CDR1 and CDR2 (germline): SGHTA, FQGNSA. V was trimmed by 5 bases and J by 4 bases, leaving 17 bases between them. CDR3 DNA sequence: TGTGCCAGCAGCCCCCCGGGGGGGCGCTTCTATGGCTACACCTTC. This gives the protein CASSPPGGRFYGYTF.

This sequence joins TRBV6-5 and TRBJ1-5; 7 nucleotides align to TRBD1. CDR1 and CDR2 (germline): MNHEY, SVGAGI. The CDR3 sequence is 15 residues long. With V trimmed by 6 bases and J by 1 base, 6 bases remained unmatched. The CDR3 region has the DNA TGTGCCAGCAGGGAGGGGGCGGAGAGCAATCAGCCCCAGCATTTT. Its protein product is CASREGAESNQPQHF.

In its sample, this clone was seen once. The V and J genes are TRBV4-2 and TRBJ2-7, with 8 bases fitting TRBD2. CDR1 and CDR2 from the germline V gene are LGHNA and YNFKEQ. Trimming removed 0 bases from V and 1 base from J; junction bases left unmatched: 17. The CDR3 spans 20 residues. As DNA, the CDR3 is TGTGCCAGCAGCCAAGATAGTAGCGGGGATTGGGGGTTGGGATCCTACGAGCAGTACTTC. Translation: CASSQDSSGDWGLGSYEQYF.

This clone appeared many times. V is TRBV5-8 and J is TRBJ1-6; D may be TRBD1 (5 bases). CDR1 and CDR2 from the germline V gene are SGHTS and YDEGEE. The CDR3 spans 13 residues. V lost 7 bases, J lost 10 bases, and 15 bases lay in between. The CDR3 region is CASVRWGDSPLHF. The CDR3 region has the DNA TGTGCCAGCGTCCGATGGGGCGACTCACCCCTCCACTTT.

The genes are TRBV18 and TRBJ1-4; 7 nucleotides align to TRBD1. V shed 3 bases and J 6 bases; nucleotides not matched to a gene: 4. The CDR3 spans 14 residues. Germline assignment: CDR1 KGHSH and CDR2 LQKENI. The CDR3 sequence: CASSPQGTDEKLFF. The CDR3 bases are TGTGCCAGCTCACCCCAAGGGACAGATGAAAAACTGTTTTTT. Using reference TRBV18 and TRBJ1-4 for the parts outside the CDR3, the full variable domain is NAGVMQNPRHLVRRRGQEARLRCSPMKGHSHVYWYRQLPEEGLKFMVYLQKENIIDESGMPKERFSAEFPKEGPSILRIQQVVRGDSAAYFCASSPQGTDEKLFFGSGTQLSVL.

This sequence joins TRBV28 and TRBJ2-3; D is perhaps TRBD2 (6 bases). This CDR3 spans 12 amino acids. CDR1 and CDR2 (germline): MDHEN, SYDVKM. V dropped 7 bases and J dropped 2 bases, with 7 bases sitting between them. In nucleotides, the CDR3 is TGTGCCAGCATAGCGGACACAGATACGCAGTATTTT. Its translation: CASIADTDTQYF.

The V gene is TRBV10-1, the J gene TRBJ1-3; 9 nucleotides line up with TRBD1. There are 17 residues in the CDR3. The V gene end was trimmed by 3 bases and the J gene end by 0 bases; junction bases not matched to a gene: 6. Germline CDR1 and CDR2: WNHNN and SYGVQD (reference sequence). CDR3 sequence: CASSEQGARSSGNTIYF. DNA for the CDR3: TGCGCCAGCAGTGAACAGGGGGCAAGGAGCTCTGGAAACACCATATATTTT.

This sequence joins TRBV7-2 and TRBJ2-3; TRBD2 might be the D (6 bases). The CDR3 is 14 residues long. Trimming removed 3 bases from V and 5 bases from J, with 12 bases in between. Germline V gene data show CDR1 as SGHTA and CDR2 as FQGNSA. The CDR3 nucleotides read TGTGCCAGCAGCTTTGGGGGAGGAGAAGATACGCAGTATTTT. Its translation: CASSFGGGEDTQYF.

The chain uses TRBV5-6 and TRBJ2-3; the D gene is possibly TRBD2 (6 bases). Germline V CDR1 and CDR2: SGHDT, YYEEEE. This CDR3 is 16 amino acids long. The V end was cut by 0 bases, the J end by 0 bases, with 11 bases between. CDR3 in amino acids: CASSLASGFSTDTQYF. The CDR3 coding sequence is TGTGCCAGCAGCTTGGCCAGCGGGTTCAGCACAGATACGCAGTATTTT.

The chain has TRBV5-5 and TRBJ2-3; TRBD1 matches 9 bases. CDR1 and CDR2 (germline): SGHKS, YYEKEE (reference sequence). The CDR3 is made up of 16 amino acids. Losses at the gene ends were 2 bases for V and 4 bases for J; bases not matched to a gene: 8. CDR3: CASSLQGAGSADTQYF. As DNA, the CDR3 is TGTGCCAGCAGCTTACAGGGGGCAGGTAGTGCAGATACGCAGTATTTT.

V usage is TRBV11-1 and J usage is TRBJ2-1; 11 bases fit TRBD2. The junction had 4 bases not matched to a gene; V was cut back by 5 bases and J by 4 bases. CDR1 and CDR2 from the germline V gene are SGHAT and FQDESV (reference sequence). The CDR3 spans 15 residues. CDR3: CASSITSGGYNEQFF. CDR3 nucleotides: TGTGCCAGCAGCATAACTAGCGGGGGATACAATGAGCAGTTCTTC.

V usage is TRBV23-1 and J usage is TRBJ1-5, with 11 bases aligning to TRBD1. TRBV23-1 is known as an ORF, though its function is uncertain. This CDR3 is 17 amino acids long. Trimming at V came to 8 bases and at J to 1 base, leaving 10 bases not matched to a gene. CDR3 protein: CASGLWDRGESNQPQHF. The CDR3 DNA follows: TGCGCCAGCGGGCTCTGGGACAGGGGGGAGAGCAATCAGCCCCAGCATTTT.

This sequence joins TRBV28 and TRBJ2-5; 11 positions agree with TRBD1. This CDR3 is 15 amino acids long. The germline gives CDR1 MDHEN, CDR2 SYDVKM. Trimming removed 5 bases from V and 2 bases from J; junction bases left unmatched: 4. CDR3 protein: CASSGQGAVQETQYF. The DNA for the CDR3 is TGTGCCAGCAGTGGACAGGGGGCGGTTCAAGAGACCCAGTACTTC.

The rearrangement uses TRBV5-4 and TRBJ1-1, with 8 bases that match TRBD1. Germline loops: CDR1 SGHNT, CDR2 YYREEE (reference sequence). The CDR3 extends over 14 amino acids. V lost 3 bases to trimming and J lost 4 bases; unmatched junction nucleotides: 5. The CDR3 region has the DNA TGTGCCAGCAGCTCTTACAGGGGGTCCACTGAAGCTTTCTTT. It specifies CASSSYRGSTEAFF.

This clone was picked up one time. This rearrangement joins TRBV9 to TRBJ1-3; D ambiguous. The germline CDR1 and CDR2 sequences are SGDLS and YYNGEE. Trimming shortened V by 0 bases and J by 4 bases, and 20 bases separated the two germline ends. The CDR3 runs 18 residues. CDR3: CASSVDLPRKGGGNTIYF. The CDR3 region has the DNA TGTGCCAGCAGCGTAGACCTCCCCCGGAAAGGAGGGGGAAACACCATATATTTT.

The sample holds one count of this clone. The V call is TRBV2, the J call TRBJ2-3; D uncertain. Germline CDR1 is SNHLY and CDR2 is FYNNEI. This CDR3 is 11 amino acids long. Deletions cut 7 bases from V and 6 bases from J, with 8 bases between. The CDR3 nucleotides read TGTGCCAGCACTCAACTCGATACGCAGTATTTT. This codes for CASTQLDTQYF.

The J gene is TRBJ2-3, the V gene TRBV5-1; D is possibly TRBD1 (6 bases). Per germline, CDR1 SGHRS and CDR2 YFSETQ. This CDR3 has 13 residues. Trimming removed 1 base from V and 6 bases from J, with 9 bases in between. The CDR3 DNA follows: TGCGCCAGCAGCTTGTCAGGGGACGATACGCAGTATTTT. Translation gives CASSLSGDDTQYF.

This clone showed up just a few times. The chain combines TRBV10-1 with TRBJ1-1; a possible D gene is TRBD1 (5 bases). Germline lookup yields CDR1 WNHNN and CDR2 SYGVQD (reference sequence). CDR3 length: 16 amino acids. Trimming removed 3 bases at V and 0 bases at J, with 14 bases between. The CDR3 bases are TGCGCCAGCAGTGAATCCCGCCGGGGGGTGAACACTGAAGCTTTCTTT. Encoded protein: CASSESRRGVNTEAFF.

This clone is a singleton in its sample. The rearrangement links TRBV6-5 to TRBJ2-3; D gene uncertain. The CDR3 is 14 residues long. V was clipped by 6 bases and J by 5 bases, with 15 bases between them. Germline values: CDR1 MNHEY, CDR2 SVGAGI. The CDR3 DNA follows: TGTGCCAGCAGCAGAGACAATTCCATAGATACGCAGTATTTT. Protein product: CASSRDNSIDTQYF.

The rearrangement links TRBV9 to TRBJ2-7; D possibly corresponds to TRBD1 (6 bases). The CDR3 runs to 11 residues. The V end lost 5 bases, the J end lost 13 bases, and 16 bases lay between the germline ends. Germline CDR1 and CDR2: SGDLS and YYNGEE. The CDR3 coding sequence is TGTGCCAGCAGAGTTACAGGGCCCCGTTACTTC. Amino acids: CASRVTGPRYF.

This rearrangement joins TRBV9 to TRBJ2-7, with TRBD1 matching over 8 bases. The CDR3 extends over 15 amino acids. After removal of 0 bases from V and 3 bases from J, the junction contained 5 bases not matched to a gene. CDR1 is SGDLS, CDR2 YYNGEE, per germline. The CDR3 bases are TGTGCCAGCAGCGTAGCTGGGACAGGACTCTACGAGCAGTACTTC. This codes for CASSVAGTGLYEQYF.

This chain connects TRBV9 to TRBJ2-7; 9 bases map to TRBD1. J was trimmed by 6 bases and V by 3 bases; bases with no gene match: 7. The CDR3 is 14 residues long. Germline V lookup: CDR1 SGDLS, CDR2 YYNGEE. Written as DNA, the CDR3 is TGTGCCAGCAGCGCGGGACAGGGTGTGGGCGAGCAGTACTTC. Translating it yields CASSAGQGVGEQYF.

The genes are TRBV4-3 and TRBJ2-3, with D unclear. The CDR3 contains 12 residues. Trimming shortened V by 4 bases and J by 2 bases, and 4 bases separated the two germline ends. CDR1 and CDR2 from the germline V gene are LGHNA and YSLEER. DNA for the CDR3: TGCGCCAGCAGCCCTCCCACAGATACGCAGTATTTT. The encoded protein is CASSPPTDTQYF.

In this sample, this clone turned up once. V gene TRBV6-5 combines with J gene TRBJ1-2; 8 bases match TRBD1. J lost 1 base, V lost 6 bases, and 7 bases had no gene match. From germline, CDR1 is MNHEY and CDR2 SVGAGI. This CDR3 has 15 residues. CDR3 protein: CASSAQGGSNYGYTF. In nucleotides, the CDR3 is TGTGCCAGCAGCGCACAGGGGGGGAGTAACTATGGCTACACCTTC.

The chain joins TRBV6-2 or TRBV6-3 to TRBJ2-5; a weak D match, TRBD2 (5 bases). This CDR3 has 14 amino acids. Deletions cut 4 bases from V and 5 bases from J, with 14 bases between. Germline loops: CDR1 MNHEY, CDR2 SVGEGT. CDR3: CASSSRRRGETQYF. Here the CDR3 DNA reads TGTGCCAGCAGTTCCCGGAGACGCGGGGAGACCCAGTACTTC.

The V gene is TRBV9, the J gene TRBJ2-3; possible D gene TRBD1, 6 bases. The CDR3 runs 15 residues. Trimming removed 0 bases at V and 2 bases at J, with 10 bases between. Germline V lookup: CDR1 SGDLS, CDR2 YYNGEE. The chain's CDR3 is CASSVGGQYTDTQYF. The CDR3 DNA is TGTGCCAGCAGCGTAGGAGGACAGTACACAGATACGCAGTATTTT.

This clone was counted only a few times. The V gene is TRBV18, the J gene TRBJ2-1; 7 nucleotides match TRBD1. V was pared by 0 bases and J by 0 bases, with 2 bases of the junction left unmatched. The CDR3 sequence is 16 residues long. Looked up from germline, CDR1 is KGHSH and CDR2 is LQKENI. In DNA, the CDR3 is TGTGCCAGCTCACCACCGGGGACAGTCTCCTACAATGAGCAGTTCTTC. Encoded protein: CASSPPGTVSYNEQFF.

This sequence joins TRBV19 and TRBJ1-5, with a possible D match to TRBD1 (6 bases). V lost 3 bases to trimming and J lost 2 bases, with 11 bases between them. This CDR3 spans 15 amino acids. Germline values: CDR1 LNHDA, CDR2 SQIVND (reference sequence). CDR3 in amino acids: CASSILRQGNQPQHF. As DNA, the CDR3 is TGTGCCAGTAGTATTTTGAGACAGGGCAATCAGCCCCAGCATTTT.